The 28 T cell receptor beta chains below all came from one sample that was sequenced in a study of tumor-infiltrating lymphocytes in localized non-small cell lung cancer. The method was immunoSEQ multiplex PCR; TCRdb's version includes in-frame clones alone and lacks a portion of them. The sample holds about 21,000 clones, 70% to 80% seen once. Input material: lung tumor tissue. The receptors shown here come from a human donor with non-small cell lung cancer.

The chain employs TRBV7-3 and TRBJ2-1, with TRBD2 identical over 15 bases. Germline-derived CDR1 and CDR2 are SGHTA and FQGTGA. Trimming removed 5 bases from V and 0 bases from J; junction bases left unmatched: 8. This CDR3 spans 19 amino acids. The chain's CDR3 is CASSPGLAGGPGSYNEQFF. In nucleotides, the CDR3 is TGTGCCAGCAGCCCTGGACTAGCGGGAGGGCCCGGCTCCTACAATGAGCAGTTCTTC.

The chain has TRBV28 and TRBJ2-3; 10 positions match TRBD2. The CDR3 has 15 residues. The J segment lost 5 bases and the V segment lost 7 bases, leaving 9 bases of the junction unmatched. CDR1 MDHEN and CDR2 SYDVKM come from the germline V gene. The CDR3 region has the DNA TGTGCCAGCAAACCTGGCAGCGGGAGGGGAGATACGCAGTATTTT. As protein: CASKPGSGRGDTQYF.

This chain links TRBV14 with TRBJ2-3; 13 bases align to TRBD2. V lost 1 base and J lost 1; bases outside the gene matches: 11. Germline V gene sequence: CDR1 SGHDN, CDR2 FVKESK. The CDR3 runs 20 residues. The CDR3 spells CASSQGGLAGAWDGTDTQYF. The CDR3 region has the DNA TGTGCCAGCAGCCAAGGCGGACTAGCGGGAGCGTGGGATGGCACAGATACGCAGTATTTT.

V is TRBV7-2 and J is TRBJ2-5; 12 bases map to TRBD2. Germline lookup yields CDR1 SGHTA and CDR2 FQGNSA. Trimming took 6 bases from V and 5 from J; bases not matched to a gene: 7. The CDR3 is made up of 15 amino acids. CDR3 amino acids: CASRRLAGVRETQYF. The DNA of the CDR3 is TGTGCCAGCAGGCGACTAGCGGGAGTGCGCGAGACCCAGTACTTC.

The V and J genes are TRBV27 and TRBJ2-1; 7 bases map to TRBD2. The V gene's germline CDR1 is MNHEY and CDR2 SMNVEV (reference sequence). V dropped 6 bases and J dropped 7; count of bases not matched to a gene: 3. This CDR3 has 12 amino acids. The CDR3 nucleotides are TGTGCCAGCAGATCCGGGAGGAATGAGCAGTTCTTC. Its translation: CASRSGRNEQFF.

The chain combines TRBV7-8 with TRBJ2-5; TRBD2 is a possible D gene (5 bases). This CDR3 comprises 10 residues. Germline assignment: CDR1 SGHVS and CDR2 FQNEAQ. CDR3 in amino acids: CVAGQETQYF. The DNA of the CDR3 is TGTGTGGCGGGTCAAGAGACCCAGTACTTC.

This clone was seen a few times. The CDR3 coding sequence is TGCGCCAGCAGCTTACACACCAACTATGGCTACACCTTC. Translation: CASSLHTNYGYTF. The chain joins TRBV5-1 to TRBJ1-2; D ambiguous. The CDR3 covers 13 residues. V lost 2 bases and J lost 2, with 7 bases in between. Germline V gene sequence: CDR1 SGHRS, CDR2 YFSETQ.

The chain links TRBV6-1 to TRBJ2-7; 7 nucleotides match TRBD1. The V and J ends lost 1 base and 6 bases, in that order; junction bases with no gene match: 3. The CDR3 loop spans 13 amino acids. Germline V lookup: CDR1 MNHNS, CDR2 SASEGT. In nucleotides, the CDR3 is TGTGCCAGCAGTGAAGGGTACAGGGGCGAGCAGTACTTC. Residues: CASSEGYRGEQYF.

There are a few counts of this clone. V is TRBV10-3 and J is TRBJ1-2; D uncertain. This CDR3 has 14 residues. V gave up 6 bases and J gave up 3 bases, with 14 bases separating them. Germline CDR1 is ENHRY and CDR2 is SYGVKD. CDR3 residues: CAIREGGADYGYTF. CDR3 DNA sequence: TGTGCCATCAGGGAGGGAGGCGCGGACTATGGCTACACCTTC.

In this sample, this clone turned up once. The chain recombines TRBV5-6 with TRBJ1-2; TRBD1 agrees at 7 bases. Germline V gene data show CDR1 as SGHDT and CDR2 as YYEEEE. The CDR3 spans 16 residues. V shed 4 bases and J 0 bases; nucleotides not matched to a gene: 9. CDR3 nucleotide sequence: TGTGCCAGCAGCCTGGGACAGAGAATCCCTAACTATGGCTACACCTTC. This translates into CASSLGQRIPNYGYTF. Together with reference TRBV5-6 and TRBJ1-2, the CDR3 gives the full variable domain: DAGVTQSPTHLIKTRGQQVTLRCSPKSGHDTVSWYQQALGQGPQFIFQYYEEEERQRGNFPDRFSGHQFPNYSSELNVNALLLGDSALYLCASSLGQRIPNYGYTFGSGTRLTVV.

The chain combines TRBV5-1 with TRBJ2-1, with 8 bases matching TRBD2. Germline V gene data show CDR1 as SGHRS and CDR2 as YFSETQ. V was clipped by 0 bases and J by 7 bases; unmatched bases: 6. CDR3 size: 15 residues. The CDR3 DNA reads as TGCGCCAGCAGCTTGGTGGTAGCGGGAATAAATGAGCAGTTCTTC. Its translation: CASSLVVAGINEQFF.

The rearrangement links TRBV5-1 to TRBJ2-5; unclear D gene. Germline V gives CDR1 SGHRS, CDR2 YFSETQ. CDR3 size: 17 residues. The V end lost 0 bases, the J end lost 1 base, and 16 bases lay between the germline ends. CDR3 residues: CASSLAHNSLTQETQYF. CDR3 coding DNA: TGCGCCAGCAGCTTGGCCCACAACAGCCTTACCCAAGAGACCCAGTACTTC.

The rearrangement joins TRBV7-9 to TRBJ1-1; no clear D gene. The CDR3 totals 14 residues. Germline lookup yields CDR1 SEHNR and CDR2 FQNEAQ (reference sequence). Between the trimmed V and J ends, which lost 3 bases and 1 base, there was a span of 9 bases. CDR3 loop: CASSLRQANTEAFF. As DNA, the CDR3 is TGTGCCAGCAGCTTGCGGCAGGCGAACACTGAAGCTTTCTTT.

The V call is TRBV14, the J call TRBJ2-7, with TRBD1 identical over 7 bases. The CDR3 has 15 amino acids. Trimming cost V 3 bases and J 8 bases; bases outside gene matches: 13. The germline V gene has CDR1 SGHDN and CDR2 FVKESK. CDR3 sequence reads: CASSHRQGPFFKQYF. Written as DNA, the CDR3 is TGTGCCAGCAGCCACCGACAGGGCCCCTTTTTTAAGCAGTACTTC.

The rearrangement links TRBV30 to TRBJ1-2; D is unclear. V lost 3 bases to trimming and J lost 0 bases, with 5 bases between them. From germline, CDR1 is GTSNPN and CDR2 SVGIG (reference sequence). The CDR3 extends over 12 amino acids. The CDR3 bases are TGTGCCTGGAGCCAGACTAACTATGGCTACACCTTC. Translating gives CAWSQTNYGYTF.

This chain links TRBV14 with TRBJ1-2, with TRBD1 matching 7 bases. Germline CDR1 is SGHDN and CDR2 is FVKESK. The CDR3 has 13 residues. After removal of 4 bases from V and 8 bases from J, the junction contained 7 bases not matched to a gene. Here the CDR3 DNA reads TGTGCCAGCAGCCTGGACAGGTCTTCAGGCTACACCTTC. Protein product: CASSLDRSSGYTF. Based on the CDR3 plus reference TRBV14 and TRBJ1-2, the full variable domain is EAGVTQFPSHSVIEKGQTVTLRCDPISGHDNLYWYRRVMGKEIKFLLHFVKESKQDESGMPNNRFLAERTGGTYSTLKVQPAELEDSGVYFCASSLDRSSGYTFGSGTRLTVV.

This clone was recorded only once. This sequence joins TRBV19 and TRBJ2-3; TRBD1 matches 9 bases. V was clipped by 4 bases and J by 3 bases; unmatched bases: 5. The length of the CDR3 is 15 residues. Germline V gene data show CDR1 as LNHDA and CDR2 as SQIVND (reference sequence). The CDR3 bases are TGTGCCAGTAGTAAGGACAGGGGAGGAACAGATACGCAGTATTTT. Protein sequence: CASSKDRGGTDTQYF. Variable domain in full (rest from reference TRBV19 and TRBJ2-3): DGGITQSPKYLFRKEGQNVTLSCEQNLNHDAMYWYRQDPGQGLRLIYYSQIVNDFQKGDIAEGYSVSREKKESFPLTVTSAQKNPTAFYLCASSKDRGGTDTQYFGPGTRLTVL.

The chain uses TRBV6-5 and TRBJ1-1; D unclear. This CDR3 has 15 residues. Trimming took 4 bases from V and 1 from J, leaving 13 bases between them. Germline CDR1 reads MNHEY; CDR2 reads SVGAGI. CDR3 amino acids: CASSFSRPRNTEAFF. The CDR3 nucleotides are TGTGCCAGCAGTTTCTCCCGACCGAGGAACACTGAAGCTTTCTTT.

The V call is TRBV11-2, the J call TRBJ1-1; D gene unclear. Per the germline V gene, CDR1 is SGHAT and CDR2 is FQNNGV. This CDR3 contains 15 residues. V shed 0 bases and J shed 1 base, with 9 bases lying between them. The CDR3 loop reads CASSLDPKGNTEAFF. In DNA form, the CDR3 reads TGTGCCAGCAGCTTAGATCCGAAGGGGAACACTGAAGCTTTCTTT.

The V gene is TRBV30, the J gene TRBJ1-2; tentative D call: TRBD1 (6 bases). The CDR3 consists of 14 residues. In germline, CDR1 is GTSNPN, CDR2 SVGIG (reference sequence). Deletions cut 2 bases from V and 2 bases from J, with 12 bases between. The CDR3 sequence: CAWSSGGTNYGYTF. The DNA of the CDR3 is TGTGCCTGGAGTTCGGGGGGCACAAACTATGGCTACACCTTC.

The rearrangement joins TRBV18 to TRBJ2-5; D remains unclear. V was shortened by 5 bases and J by 2 bases, with 6 bases between the two germline ends. The CDR3 consists of 12 residues. Germline CDR1 reads KGHSH; CDR2 reads LQKENI. CDR3 residues: CASSSPQETQYF. In DNA, the CDR3 is TGTGCCAGCTCATCCCCTCAAGAGACCCAGTACTTC.

This clone has just a few counts. The chain uses TRBV27 and TRBJ1-3; tentatively, D is TRBD1 (5 bases). The ends were cut back, 5 bases at V and 2 bases at J, with 13 bases in the middle. Germline V gene sequence: CDR1 MNHEY, CDR2 SMNVEV (reference sequence). The CDR3 runs to 15 residues. CDR3 loop: CASSASWGAGNTIYF. In nucleotides, the CDR3 is TGTGCCAGCAGTGCCTCGTGGGGCGCTGGAAACACCATATATTTT.

The chain has TRBV27 and TRBJ2-3; 7 nucleotides line up with TRBD1. Germline values: CDR1 MNHEY, CDR2 SMNVEV (reference sequence). The trim removed 5 bases at V and 2 bases at J, leaving 4 bases unmatched. The CDR3 contains 14 residues. CDR3 sequence reads: CASSTTGYTDTQYF. The CDR3 nucleotides are TGTGCCAGCAGTACGACAGGGTACACAGATACGCAGTATTTT.

The chain is built from TRBV7-6 and TRBJ2-2; 7 bases are shared with TRBD2. The CDR3 runs to 15 residues. Germline CDR1 is SGHVS and CDR2 is FNYEAQ. Germline trimming cut 0 bases from V and 5 bases from J; bases unmatched to any gene: 3. CDR3 residues: CASSLAAGVTGELFF. CDR3 bases: TGTGCCAGCAGCTTAGCGGCGGGAGTAACCGGGGAGCTGTTTTTT. Full variable domain (missing parts from reference TRBV7-6 and TRBJ2-2): GAGVSQSPRYKVTKRGQDVALRCDPISGHVSLYWYRQALGQGPEFLTYFNYEAQQDKSGLPNDRFSAERPEGSISTLTIQRTEQRDSAMYRCASSLAAGVTGELFFGEGSRLTVL.

This clone has a single count. This sequence joins TRBV30 and TRBJ1-2; D is ambiguous. Trimming left V 4 bases short and J 4 bases short, with 10 bases between. Germline V lookup: CDR1 GTSNPN, CDR2 SVGIG (reference sequence). This CDR3 has 12 amino acids. CDR3 region: CAWTSVAYGYTF. CDR3 DNA: TGTGCCTGGACTTCAGTAGCCTATGGCTACACCTTC.

This clone was detected once. This chain joins TRBV6-1 and TRBJ1-2, with D possibly TRBD1 on 6 matching bases. This CDR3 region has 13 residues. The germline V gene encodes CDR1 MNHNS and CDR2 SASEGT. V lost 7 bases, J lost 1 base, and 10 bases lay in between. CDR3 residues: CASIGTSNYGYTF. The CDR3 DNA follows: TGTGCCAGCATAGGGACAAGTAACTATGGCTACACCTTC.

This clone was picked up one time. The genes are TRBV28 and TRBJ2-3; D remains unclear. V shed 2 bases and J shed 0 bases, with 3 bases lying between them. Germline V gene lookup returns CDR1 MDHEN and CDR2 SYDVKM. The CDR3 consists of 13 residues. The CDR3 DNA reads as TGTGCCAGCAGTTTAGTTAGCACAGATACGCAGTATTTT. Translating it yields CASSLVSTDTQYF. The variable domain in full, completed from reference TRBV28 and TRBJ2-3, reads DVKVTQSSRYLVKRTGEKVFLECVQDMDHENMFWYRQDPGLGLRLIYFSYDVKMKEKGDIPEGYSVSREKKERFSLILESASTNQTSMYLCASSLVSTDTQYFGPGTRLTVL.

The chain combines TRBV16 with TRBJ2-7, with 7 bases identical to TRBD1. V gave up 4 bases and J gave up 12 bases; unmatched junction bases: 3. CDR3 length equals 10 residues. Germline-derived CDR1 and CDR2 are KGHSY and FQNENV. CDR3: CASSRQGPYF. The CDR3 DNA reads as TGTGCCAGCAGCCGACAGGGTCCGTACTTC.